The 27 T cell receptor beta chains in this list originate from one sample, sequenced in a study of a mutant IDH1 vaccine in newly diagnosed glioma listed by TCRdb under 2021. Reading the label with the study, this specimen's time point is: week 23, last vaccination. A 20-mer mutant IDH1 peptide at 300 micrograms in Montanide made up each vaccine dose, which was injected subcutaneously together with topical imiquimod. Their antigen targets remain unknown. The receptor library was made with the immunoSEQ multiplex PCR assay. TCRdb provides this immuneACCESS table in a form limited to in-frame rearrangements. Some clones are lacking; in checked studies, under half of them reflect an unresolved V gene, and why the rest are absent is not known. The sample table records 50,000 to 85,000 clones; nearly 85% of these occur just once. About 14% of the sample rests with the top ten. The specimen comprised PBMCs, sampled from a glioma patient whose treatment included an IDH1 peptide vaccine. These receptors were obtained from a man aged 18-30 years with glioma.

The chain is built from TRBV25-1 and TRBJ1-2; D might be TRBD1 (6 bases). Germline CDR1 is MGHDK and CDR2 is SYGVNS. CDR3 length: 11 residues. V lost 8 bases and J 2 bases, leaving 6 bases between the germline ends. This chain's CDR3 is CASGQNYGYTF. The CDR3 DNA sequence: TGTGCCAGCGGACAGAACTATGGCTACACCTTC.

The chain has TRBV30 and TRBJ2-7, with D possibly matching TRBD2 (6 bases). Trimming cost V 0 bases and J 4 bases, with 19 bases left between them. Germline CDR1 reads GTSNPN; CDR2 reads SVGIG (reference sequence). The CDR3 is 16 amino acids. In DNA form, the CDR3 reads TGTGCCTGGAGTGTACTAGGAGGGGCCGGAGGTTACGAGCAGTACTTC. This gives the protein CAWSVLGGAGGYEQYF.

This clone has a single count. The chain recombines TRBV18 with TRBJ2-1; 8 bases match TRBD2. The CDR3 extends over 16 amino acids. Per the germline V gene, CDR1 is KGHSH and CDR2 is LQKENI. The J segment lost 0 bases and the V segment lost 6 bases, leaving 7 bases of the junction unmatched. As DNA, the CDR3 is TGTGCCAGCTCTCTCTTGGCGGGGGGCTCCTACAATGAGCAGTTCTTC. Translated, it gives CASSLLAGGSYNEQFF.

The chain couples TRBV18 to TRBJ1-6; 7 positions match TRBD1. The CDR3 loop spans 16 amino acids. The trim removed 2 bases at V and 12 bases at J, leaving 13 bases unmatched. CDR1 is KGHSH, CDR2 LQKENI, per germline. CDR3 nucleotide sequence: TGTGCCAGCTCACCAGTGACAGGGAGAGGGACGCAACCCCTCCACTTT. Translating it yields CASSPVTGRGTQPLHF.

The table lists this clone with a few counts. V usage is TRBV9 and J usage is TRBJ1-5; 8 bases match TRBD1. From germline, CDR1 is SGDLS and CDR2 YYNGEE. The V and J ends lost 4 bases and 2 bases, in that order; junction bases with no gene match: 5. This CDR3 has 15 residues. CDR3 DNA: TGTGCCAGCAGCCGACAGGGGAGTGGCAATCAGCCCCAGCATTTT. Residues: CASSRQGSGNQPQHF.

The rearrangement joins TRBV6-6 to TRBJ2-3, with 7 nucleotides matching TRBD2. Germline CDR1 and CDR2: MNHNY and SVGAGI (reference sequence). J lost 4 bases, V lost 6 bases, and 13 bases had no gene match. CDR3 length: 16 amino acids. CDR3 residues: CASSLGGNGGPDTQYF. The CDR3 DNA reads TGTGCCAGCAGCTTGGGGGGGAACGGTGGCCCAGATACGCAGTATTTT.

The J gene is TRBJ1-1, the V gene TRBV4-1, with no clear D. This CDR3 is built from 14 residues. The germline CDR1 and CDR2 sequences are MGHRA and YSYEKL. Trimming cost V 4 bases and J 0 bases, with 9 bases left between them. This chain's CDR3 is CASSLDGLNTEAFF. As DNA, the CDR3 is TGCGCCAGCAGCCTGGACGGACTGAACACTGAAGCTTTCTTT.

The chain combines TRBV30 with TRBJ1-1; D unclear. The CDR3 has 10 amino acids. Trimming removed 5 bases from V and 7 bases from J, with 8 bases in between. Germline assignment: CDR1 GTSNPN and CDR2 SVGIG (reference sequence). In DNA, the CDR3 is TGTGCCTGGGTGCGCGTTGAAGCTTTCTTT. Translating gives CAWVRVEAFF.

CDR3 protein: CASSLFGDGRVEEKLFF. In DNA form, the CDR3 reads TGTGCCAGCAGCTTGTTCGGGGACGGACGAGTGGAGGAAAAACTGTTTTTT. The V gene is TRBV5-5, the J gene TRBJ1-4, with a weak D call TRBD1 (5 bases). CDR1 is SGHKS and CDR2 is YYEKEE in the germline V gene (reference sequence). There are 17 residues in the CDR3. The V end was cut by 1 base, the J end by 8 bases, with 21 bases between.

The chain combines TRBV7-2 with TRBJ1-5; TRBD1 agrees at 8 bases. V lost 1 base, J lost 6 bases, and 14 bases stayed unmatched. The germline V gene has CDR1 SGHTA and CDR2 FQGNSA. The CDR3 loop spans 18 amino acids. CDR3 coding DNA: TGTGCCAGCAGCTTAGTGGGTTTCACAGGGGGGATGGGTCAGCCCCAGCATTTT. It codes for CASSLVGFTGGMGQPQHF.

The V and J genes are TRBV4-3 and TRBJ1-6; D uncertain. The CDR3 loop spans 15 amino acids. Per germline, CDR1 LGHNA and CDR2 YSLEER. Trimming stripped 2 bases from V and 4 bases from J, with 9 bases between. The CDR3 DNA follows: TGCGCCAGCAGCCAAATGTCGGCGTATAATTCACCCCTCCACTTT. Translating it yields CASSQMSAYNSPLHF.

The CDR3 protein is CASSPPRGGDGRRNQPQHF. In DNA form, the CDR3 reads TGCGCCAGCAGCCCCCCAAGGGGGGGGGACGGGAGGCGCAATCAGCCCCAGCATTTT. The chain has TRBV4-1 and TRBJ1-5; a weak D match, TRBD1 (6 bases). The germline CDR1 and CDR2 sequences are MGHRA and YSYEKL. The CDR3 is made up of 19 amino acids. With 4 bases removed from V and 2 bases from J, the gap between germline ends came to 24 bases.

This clone was recorded once. The chain uses TRBV18 and TRBJ1-6, with TRBD1 identical over 8 bases. Losses at the gene ends were 8 bases for V and 9 bases for J; bases not matched to a gene: 9. Germline CDR1 and CDR2: KGHSH and LQKENI. The length of the CDR3 is 14 residues. In nucleotides, the CDR3 is TGTGCCAGCACAACCGGACAGGGCACTTCACCCCTCCACTTT. It translates to CASTTGQGTSPLHF.

This rearrangement joins TRBV7-2 to TRBJ2-1; 9 bases line up with TRBD1. This CDR3 region has 16 residues. Unmatched junction bases numbered 9, after V lost 2 bases and J lost 7 bases. Germline CDR1 is SGHTA and CDR2 is FQGNSA. The CDR3 DNA is TGTGCCAGCAGCTTAACCACCGGACAGGGGAGGAATGAGCAGTTCTTC. Translation: CASSLTTGQGRNEQFF.

The chain joins TRBV5-8 to TRBJ1-1; no firm D call. The CDR3 runs to 15 residues. The V end was cut by 1 base, the J end by 1 base, with 11 bases between. Germline CDR1 reads SGHTS; CDR2 reads YDEGEE. CDR3 in DNA: TGTGCCAGCAGCTTGAGGACCCAGAAGAACACTGAAGCTTTCTTT. This encodes CASSLRTQKNTEAFF.

The V gene is TRBV19, the J gene TRBJ1-1; the match to TRBD1 covers 8 bases. After removal of 3 bases from V and 6 bases from J, the junction contained 3 bases not matched to a gene. Germline V gives CDR1 LNHDA, CDR2 SQIVND (reference sequence). This CDR3 has 13 amino acids. This chain's CDR3 is CASSMDRVAEAFF. For the CDR3, the DNA is TGTGCCAGTAGTATGGACAGGGTCGCTGAAGCTTTCTTT.

As for this clone: One end of the junction does not line up with germline, which may come from a read error. This sequence joins TRBV13 and TRBJ2-1; 7 nucleotides agree with TRBD2. This CDR3 is 16 amino acids long. CDR1 and CDR2 from the germline V gene are PRHDT and FYEKMQ (reference sequence). Here the CDR3 reads CASSLRGRASYHEQFF. The DNA for the CDR3 is TGTGCCAGCAGCTTGAGAGGGAGGGCCTCCTACCATGAGCAGTTCTTC.

V is TRBV14 and J is TRBJ2-7; D gene unclear. Germline V gene data show CDR1 as SGHDN and CDR2 as FVKESK. V was clipped by 0 bases and J by 4 bases, with 16 bases between them. The CDR3 loop spans 16 amino acids. Written as DNA, the CDR3 is TGTGCCAGCAGCCAAGAGTCCCAGGTATGGTGGTACGAGCAGTACTTC. Translation: CASSQESQVWWYEQYF. Combining the CDR3 with reference TRBV14 and TRBJ2-7 gives the whole variable domain EAGVTQFPSHSVIEKGQTVTLRCDPISGHDNLYWYRRVMGKEIKFLLHFVKESKQDESGMPNNRFLAERTGGTYSTLKVQPAELEDSGVYFCASSQESQVWWYEQYFGPGTRLTVT.

The V gene is TRBV27, the J gene TRBJ1-4; no clear D gene. The germline gives CDR1 MNHEY, CDR2 SMNVEV (reference sequence). CDR3 length equals 14 residues. The V end was cut by 5 bases, the J end by 7 bases, with 14 bases between. CDR3 sequence (DNA): TGTGCCAGCAGTCCAAACCCAGACTTTGAAAAACTGTTTTTT. Translated: CASSPNPDFEKLFF.

This chain links TRBV19 with TRBJ1-1, with a possible D match to TRBD1 (5 bases). Germline V lookup: CDR1 LNHDA, CDR2 SQIVND (reference sequence). The CDR3 extends over 18 amino acids. V dropped 1 base and J dropped 1 base, with 19 bases sitting between them. Here the CDR3 DNA reads TGTGCCAGTAGTATAGGGGGGAAGCGGGGGATGCAGAACACTGAAGCTTTCTTT. Translating gives CASSIGGKRGMQNTEAFF.

The chain carries TRBV7-9 and TRBJ1-2, with a tentative D call TRBD1 (5 bases). The CDR3 extends over 14 amino acids. V lost 5 bases and J 3 bases, leaving 13 bases between the germline ends. From germline, CDR1 is SEHNR and CDR2 FQNEAQ (reference sequence). CDR3: CASSRLGGDYGYTF. DNA of the CDR3: TGTGCCAGCAGCCGTCTCGGGGGGGACTATGGCTACACCTTC.

The genes are TRBV19 and TRBJ1-2; a possible D gene is TRBD1 (6 bases). The CDR3 extends over 13 amino acids. V was pared by 8 bases and J by 6 bases, with 16 bases between. CDR1 LNHDA and CDR2 SQIVND come from the germline V gene (reference sequence). The CDR3 loop reads CASATGTQNGYTF. For the CDR3, the DNA is TGTGCCAGTGCTACCGGGACACAAAATGGCTACACCTTC.

V gene TRBV10-3 combines with J gene TRBJ1-2; D perhaps matches TRBD1 (6 bases). Germline V gene data show CDR1 as ENHRY and CDR2 as SYGVKD. The V and J ends lost 7 bases and 7 bases respectively, with 25 bases between them. CDR3 length: 16 amino acids. The DNA for the CDR3 is TGTGCCATCACCCTCCCAGACGCGGGGGGCTCGACTGGCTACACCTTC. Translation gives CAITLPDAGGSTGYTF.

The chain is built from TRBV7-6 and TRBJ1-2; D not certain. This CDR3 has 15 residues. Germline V lookup: CDR1 SGHVS, CDR2 FNYEAQ. V shed 2 bases and J shed 8 bases, with 18 bases lying between them. CDR3 DNA sequence: TGTGCCAGCAGCTTAAACGGCGCCCGAGGATTGGGCTACACCTTC. Residues: CASSLNGARGLGYTF.

This rearrangement joins TRBV28 to TRBJ1-1, with D uncertain. The CDR3 is 13 amino acids. V gave up 3 bases and J gave up 4 bases, with 9 bases separating them. Germline loops: CDR1 MDHEN, CDR2 SYDVKM. In DNA, the CDR3 is TGTGCCAGCAGTTTTAGGGTAGGCACTGAAGCTTTCTTT. As protein: CASSFRVGTEAFF.

V usage is TRBV7-9 and J usage is TRBJ1-2; 9 positions agree with TRBD1. Trimming at V came to 5 bases and at J to 2 bases, leaving 3 bases not matched to a gene. The CDR3 runs to 14 residues. Germline V gene sequence: CDR1 SEHNR, CDR2 FQNEAQ (reference sequence). The CDR3 region is CASSIGQGNYGYTF. In DNA form, the CDR3 reads TGTGCCAGCAGCATCGGACAGGGGAACTATGGCTACACCTTC.

The chain uses TRBV6-5 and TRBJ1-1, with TRBD1 identical over 7 bases. V shed 6 bases, J shed 4 bases, and the junction held 11 bases outside the gene matches. Germline V lookup: CDR1 MNHEY, CDR2 SVGAGI. This CDR3 is built from 15 residues. The DNA of the CDR3 is TGTGCCAGCAGCCGATTCCCCGACAGGGCCACTGAAGCTTTCTTT. Its translation: CASSRFPDRATEAFF.